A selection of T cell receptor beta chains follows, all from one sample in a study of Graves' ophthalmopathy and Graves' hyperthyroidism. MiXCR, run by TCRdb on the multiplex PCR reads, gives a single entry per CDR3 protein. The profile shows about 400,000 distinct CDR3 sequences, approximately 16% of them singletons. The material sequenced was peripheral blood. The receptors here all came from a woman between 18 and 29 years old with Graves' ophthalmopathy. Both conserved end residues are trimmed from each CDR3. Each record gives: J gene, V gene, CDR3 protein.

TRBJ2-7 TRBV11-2 ASTAKDGRTGIYEQY
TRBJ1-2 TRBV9 ASSGQMGGYT
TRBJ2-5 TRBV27 ASSHIPGLAEQETQY
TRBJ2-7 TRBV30 AWRRLAGYEQY
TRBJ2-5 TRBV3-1 ASSQFSGEKETQY
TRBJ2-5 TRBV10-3 AISDRRTSGMGVVSETQY
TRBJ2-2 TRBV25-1 ASTPTSKTGGFIKTGELF
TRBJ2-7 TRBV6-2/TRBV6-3 ASSYSGGGEQY
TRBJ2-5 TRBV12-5 ASQGAAETQY
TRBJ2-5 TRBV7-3 ASSFQAGGPETQY
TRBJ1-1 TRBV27 ASSTSNTEAF
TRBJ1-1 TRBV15 ATSSPWGLTTEAF
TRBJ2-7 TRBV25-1 ASSSHIGSYEQY
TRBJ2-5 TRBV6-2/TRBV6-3 ASNDPHSGTGTQY